These T cell receptor beta chains were read from a single sample in a study of blood T cell repertoires in COVID-19. The protocol was immunoSEQ multiplex PCR, while the TCRdb copy is restricted to in-frame clones and leaves out a portion. The data hold roughly 200,000 clones, with about 88% observed a single time. The sample comprised peripheral blood. The receptors were gathered from a woman aged 50 to 65 with COVID-19, enrolled during active disease. Each CDR3 is given without its conserved first and last residue. Part of the rows lack a size; the others show once, few, many or a class for expanded clones.

NA | TRBJ1-5 | TRBV7-2 | ASSLRQRNSNQPQH
NA | TRBJ2-2 | TRBV2 | ASEGSTDTGELF
few | TRBJ1-6 | TRBV12-3/TRBV12-4 | ASSPTQGSPLH
NA | TRBJ2-3 | TRBV2 | ATDGGDRGTDTQY
NA | TRBJ1-1 | TRBV6-2/TRBV6-3 | ASSSQGRKGGTEAF
NA | TRBJ1-2 | TRBV30 | AWDLGGIRGYT
NA | TRBJ2-7 | TRBV5-1 | ASSFRGGKYEQY
NA | TRBJ2-3 | TRBV5-1 | ASSLARKSTDTQY
NA | TRBJ1-1 | TRBV5-1 | ASSSTGGFEAF
NA | TRBJ1-2 | TRBV19 | ASRTGWDGYT
NA | TRBJ1-5 | TRBV19 | ASSLHAGGSQPQH
NA | TRBJ1-2 | TRBV27 | ASSLSGTAYGYT
NA | TRBJ1-1 | TRBV30 | AWSSRRNTEAF
NA | TRBJ1-6 | TRBV19 | ASTTTGISVRNSPLH
NA | TRBJ2-7 | TRBV6-1 | ASSGLWGQGAYEQY
NA | TRBJ2-1 | TRBV27 | ASSPIRLAGAYNEQF
many | TRBJ2-2 | TRBV6-2/TRBV6-3 | ASSFRGTGSTGELF
NA | TRBJ1-6 | TRBV30 | AWSGTGGSPLH
few | TRBJ1-1 | TRBV28 | ASSLGRNTEAF
NA | TRBJ2-3 | TRBV30 | AWSVGLGGGSDTQY
NA | TRBJ1-3 | TRBV19 | ASTRSLRLGGSGNTIY
NA | TRBJ2-6 | TRBV18 | ASSPGTGFGANVLT
NA | TRBJ2-1 | TRBV11-2 | ASSLENRENEQF
NA | TRBJ1-3 | TRBV7-2 | ASSQGEAGNTIY
NA | TRBJ1-5 | TRBV6-5 | ASRTDSFNQPQH
NA | TRBJ1-1 | TRBV18 | ASSPRQGPSNTEAF
NA | TRBJ2-3 | TRBV7-8 | ASSPGADTQY
NA | TRBJ2-1 | TRBV19 | ASTSGAGNEQF
NA | TRBJ2-1 | TRBV19 | ASSIGRIMPYNEQF
NA | TRBJ1-5 | TRBV6-1 | ASSETTKPQH
NA | TRBJ2-3 | TRBV6-4 | ASSDLAGGKDTQY
NA | TRBJ1-2 | TRBV4-3 | ASSHETGGGYT
NA | TRBJ2-2 | TRBV7-9 | TLGRMYTGELF
NA | TRBJ1-5 | TRBV6-1 | ASSDQGHRRLSNQPQH
NA | TRBJ1-5 | TRBV19 | ASSNRAVGGNQPQH